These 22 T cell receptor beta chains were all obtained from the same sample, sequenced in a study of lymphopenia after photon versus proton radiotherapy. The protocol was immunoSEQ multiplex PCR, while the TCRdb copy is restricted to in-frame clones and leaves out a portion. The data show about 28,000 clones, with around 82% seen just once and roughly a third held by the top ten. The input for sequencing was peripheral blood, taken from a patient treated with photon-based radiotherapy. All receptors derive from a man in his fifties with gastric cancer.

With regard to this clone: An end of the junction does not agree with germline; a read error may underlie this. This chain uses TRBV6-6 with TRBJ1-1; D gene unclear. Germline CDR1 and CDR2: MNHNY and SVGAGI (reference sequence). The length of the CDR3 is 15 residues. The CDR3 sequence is CAISESQVLNTEAFF. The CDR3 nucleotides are TGTGCCATCAGTGAGTCGCAGGTCCTGAACACTGAAGCTTTCTTT.

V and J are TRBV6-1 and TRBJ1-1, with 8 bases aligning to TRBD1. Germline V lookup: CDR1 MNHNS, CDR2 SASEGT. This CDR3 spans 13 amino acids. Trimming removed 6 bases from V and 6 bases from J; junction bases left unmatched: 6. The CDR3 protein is CASRTGGGAEAFF. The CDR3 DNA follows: TGTGCCAGCAGAACAGGGGGTGGGGCTGAAGCTTTCTTT.

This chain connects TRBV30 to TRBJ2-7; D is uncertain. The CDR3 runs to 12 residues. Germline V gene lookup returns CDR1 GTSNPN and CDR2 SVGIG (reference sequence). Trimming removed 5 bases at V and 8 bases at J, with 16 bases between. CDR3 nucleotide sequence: TGTGCCTGGGAGCAGACAATTACGCAGCAGTACTTC. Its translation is CAWEQTITQQYF.

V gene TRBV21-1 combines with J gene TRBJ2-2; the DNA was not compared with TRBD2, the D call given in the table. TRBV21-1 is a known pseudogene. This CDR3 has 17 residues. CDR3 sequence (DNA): TGTGCCAGCATTTCTCTTAGCGGGGGTCGTAACACCGGGGAGCTGTTTTTT. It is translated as CASISLSGGRNTGELFF.

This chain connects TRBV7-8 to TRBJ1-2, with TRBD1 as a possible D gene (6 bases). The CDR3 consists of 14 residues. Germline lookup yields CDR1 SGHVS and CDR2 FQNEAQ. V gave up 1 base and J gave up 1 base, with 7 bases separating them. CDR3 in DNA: TGTGCCAGCAGCTTAGAGGACAGTAACTATGGCTACACCTTC. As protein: CASSLEDSNYGYTF.

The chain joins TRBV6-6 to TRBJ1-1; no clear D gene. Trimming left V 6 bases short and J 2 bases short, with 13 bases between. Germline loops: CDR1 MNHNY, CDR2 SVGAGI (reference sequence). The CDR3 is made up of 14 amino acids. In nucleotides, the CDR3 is TGTGCCAGCAGGTTAGGTTCTTTAAACACTGAAGCTTTCTTT. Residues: CASRLGSLNTEAFF.

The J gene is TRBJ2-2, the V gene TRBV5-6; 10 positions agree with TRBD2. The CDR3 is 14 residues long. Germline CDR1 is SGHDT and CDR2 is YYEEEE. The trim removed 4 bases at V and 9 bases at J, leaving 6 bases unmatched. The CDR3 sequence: CASSQAGGPRELFF. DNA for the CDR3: TGTGCCAGCAGCCAAGCGGGGGGGCCCCGGGAGCTGTTTTTT.

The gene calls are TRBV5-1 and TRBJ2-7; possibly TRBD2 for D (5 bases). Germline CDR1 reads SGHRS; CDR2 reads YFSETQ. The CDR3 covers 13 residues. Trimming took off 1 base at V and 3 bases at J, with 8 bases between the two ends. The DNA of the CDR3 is TGCGCCAGCAGCTTGTCAGAGGGCTACGAGCAGTACTTC. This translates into CASSLSEGYEQYF.

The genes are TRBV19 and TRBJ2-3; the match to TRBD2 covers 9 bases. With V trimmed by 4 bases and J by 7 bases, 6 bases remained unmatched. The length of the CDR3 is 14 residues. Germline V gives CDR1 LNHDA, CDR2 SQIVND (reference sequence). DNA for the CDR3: TGTGCCAGTAGTAGCGGGGGGGCCGGGAATACGCAGTATTTT. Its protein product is CASSSGGAGNTQYF.

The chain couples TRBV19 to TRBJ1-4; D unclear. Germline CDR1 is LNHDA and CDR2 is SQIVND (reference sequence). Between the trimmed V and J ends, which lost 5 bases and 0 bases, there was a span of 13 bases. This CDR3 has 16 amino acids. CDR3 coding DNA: TGTGCCAGTAGTCCCTGGCGGGATGCAACTAATGAAAAACTGTTTTTT. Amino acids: CASSPWRDATNEKLFF.

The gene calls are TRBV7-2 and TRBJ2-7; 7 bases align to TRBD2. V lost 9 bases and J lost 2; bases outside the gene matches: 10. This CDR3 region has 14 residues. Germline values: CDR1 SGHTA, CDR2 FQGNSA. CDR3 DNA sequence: TGTGCCAGTGGCACAACCGGGGGGACCTACGAGCAGTACTTC. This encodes CASGTTGGTYEQYF.

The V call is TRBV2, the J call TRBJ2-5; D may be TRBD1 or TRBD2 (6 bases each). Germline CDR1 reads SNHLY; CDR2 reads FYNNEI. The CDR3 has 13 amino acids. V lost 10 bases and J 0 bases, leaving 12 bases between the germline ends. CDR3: CATGAPDQETQYF. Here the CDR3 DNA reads TGTGCCACGGGGGCACCAGACCAAGAGACCCAGTACTTC.

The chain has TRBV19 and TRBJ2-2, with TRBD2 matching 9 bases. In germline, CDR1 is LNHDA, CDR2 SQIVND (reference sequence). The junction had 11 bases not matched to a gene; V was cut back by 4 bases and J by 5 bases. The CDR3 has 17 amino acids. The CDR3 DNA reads TGTGCCAGTAGTACCCGGGCGGGGGGGCCTCGAACCGGGGAGCTGTTTTTT. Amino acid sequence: CASSTRAGGPRTGELFF.

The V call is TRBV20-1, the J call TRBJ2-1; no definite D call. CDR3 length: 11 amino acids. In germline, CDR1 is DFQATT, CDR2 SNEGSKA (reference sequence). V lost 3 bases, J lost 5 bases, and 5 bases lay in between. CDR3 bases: TGCAGTGCTAGCTGGGACAATGAGCAGTTCTTC. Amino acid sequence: CSASWDNEQFF.

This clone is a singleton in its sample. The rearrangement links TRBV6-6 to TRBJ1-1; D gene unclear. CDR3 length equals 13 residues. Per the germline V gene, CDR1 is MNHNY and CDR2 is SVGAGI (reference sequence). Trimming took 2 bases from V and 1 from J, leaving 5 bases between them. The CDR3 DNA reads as TGTGCCAGCAGTTACCTTTGGAACACTGAAGCTTTCTTT. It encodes CASSYLWNTEAFF.

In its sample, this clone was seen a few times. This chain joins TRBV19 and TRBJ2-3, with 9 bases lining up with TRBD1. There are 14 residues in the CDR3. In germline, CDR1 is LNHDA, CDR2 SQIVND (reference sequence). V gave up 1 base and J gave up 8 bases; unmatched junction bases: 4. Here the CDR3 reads CASSIGDRGVTQYF. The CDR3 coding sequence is TGTGCCAGTAGTATAGGTGACAGGGGGGTTACGCAGTATTTT.

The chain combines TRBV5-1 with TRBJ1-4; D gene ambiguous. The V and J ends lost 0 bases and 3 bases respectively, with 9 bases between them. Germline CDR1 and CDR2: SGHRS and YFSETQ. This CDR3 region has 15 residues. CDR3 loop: CASSLARGANEKLFF. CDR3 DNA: TGCGCCAGCAGCTTGGCCCGGGGAGCTAATGAAAAACTGTTTTTT.

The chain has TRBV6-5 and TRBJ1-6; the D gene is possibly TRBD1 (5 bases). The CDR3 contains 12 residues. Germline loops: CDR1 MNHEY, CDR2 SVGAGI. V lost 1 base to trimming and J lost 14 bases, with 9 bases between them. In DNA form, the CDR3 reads TGTGCCAGCAGTTACTATAGGGGCACCCTCCACTTT. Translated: CASSYYRGTLHF.

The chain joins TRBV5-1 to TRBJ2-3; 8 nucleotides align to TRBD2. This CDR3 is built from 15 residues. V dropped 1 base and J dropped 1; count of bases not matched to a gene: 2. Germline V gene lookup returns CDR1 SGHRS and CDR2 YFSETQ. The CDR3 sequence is CASSLQAGGTDTQYF. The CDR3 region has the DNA TGCGCCAGCAGCTTGCAAGCGGGGGGCACAGATACGCAGTATTTT.

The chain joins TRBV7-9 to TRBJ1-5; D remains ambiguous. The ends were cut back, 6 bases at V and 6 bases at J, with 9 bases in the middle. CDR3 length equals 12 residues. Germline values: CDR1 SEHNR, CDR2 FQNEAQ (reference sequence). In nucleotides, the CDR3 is TGTGCCAGCAGTCCAGGCCCTCAGCCCCAGCATTTT. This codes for CASSPGPQPQHF.

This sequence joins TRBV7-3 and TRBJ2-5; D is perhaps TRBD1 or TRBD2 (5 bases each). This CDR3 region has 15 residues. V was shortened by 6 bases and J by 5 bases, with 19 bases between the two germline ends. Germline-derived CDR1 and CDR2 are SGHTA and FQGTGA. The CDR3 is CASRPTGTPGETQYF. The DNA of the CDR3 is TGTGCCAGCAGGCCCACCGGGACGCCGGGGGAGACCCAGTACTTC.

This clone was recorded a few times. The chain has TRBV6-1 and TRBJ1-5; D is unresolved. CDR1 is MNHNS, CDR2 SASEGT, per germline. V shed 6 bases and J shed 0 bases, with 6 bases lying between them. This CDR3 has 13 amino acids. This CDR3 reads CASRDGSNQPQHF. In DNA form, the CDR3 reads TGTGCCAGCAGGGACGGTAGCAATCAGCCCCAGCATTTT.